Below, one T cell receptor beta chain is given with its context. The entry originates in a study of blood T cell repertoires in COVID-19. Profiled with immunoSEQ multiplex PCR; TCRdb holds only in-frame clones, not every one. The table shows 300,000 to 400,000 clones, with 88% occurring only once. The V gene end was trimmed by 3 bases and the J gene end by 0 bases; junction bases not matched to a gene: 9. This CDR3 is 17 amino acids long. The cohort comprised adults aged about 18 to 100 years residing in approximately 25 US areas. The specimen was PBMCs or T cells enriched from blood (not recorded which). The chain carries TRBV23-1 and TRBJ1-1; 8 nucleotides line up with TRBD1. TRBV23-1 is flagged as an ORF with uncertain function. The TCR was taken from a woman aged 25 to 45 with acute COVID-19. The CDR3 protein is CASSHPEQGGLNTEAFF. The DNA for the CDR3 is TGCGCCAGCAGTCACCCCGAACAGGGGGGATTGAACACTGAAGCTTTCTTT.